These 10 T cell receptor beta chains share one sample of origin, sequenced in a study of cytotoxic CD8 clonotypes in ibrutinib-treated CLL. TCRdb's table, derived via immunoSEQ multiplex PCR, lists solely in-frame clones and lacks some. The sample lists about 200,000 clones, about two thirds occurring once. The input for sequencing was PBMCs, taken after 24 months of ibrutinib treatment. The receptors were sampled from a human donor with chronic lymphocytic leukemia.

This clone was counted a few times. The chain recombines TRBV30 with TRBJ1-2, with D tentatively TRBD1 (6 bases). Germline assignment: CDR1 GTSNPN and CDR2 SVGIG (reference sequence). This CDR3 is built from 13 residues. V shed 5 bases and J shed 4 bases, with 14 bases lying between them. In DNA, the CDR3 is TGTGCCTGGGAGGGGGACACTGGCTATGGCTACACCTTC. This encodes CAWEGDTGYGYTF. Full variable domain (rest looked up from reference TRBV30 and TRBJ1-2): SQTIHQWPATLVQPVGSPLSLECTVEGTSNPNLYWYRQAAGRGLQLLFYSVGIGQISSEVPQNLSASRPQDRQFILSSKKLLLSDSGFYLCAWEGDTGYGYTFGSGTRLTVV.

J is TRBJ2-7 and V is TRBV28; TRBD2 matches at 10 bases. The CDR3 loop spans 15 amino acids. Germline CDR1 is MDHEN and CDR2 is SYDVKM. Trimming at V came to 7 bases and at J to 2 bases, leaving 8 bases not matched to a gene. CDR3 in DNA: TGTGCCAGCACCGTGGGAGCGGGAGGGACCTACGAGCAGTACTTC. This sequence encodes CASTVGAGGTYEQYF. Variable domain in full (rest from reference TRBV28 and TRBJ2-7): DVKVTQSSRYLVKRTGEKVFLECVQDMDHENMFWYRQDPGLGLRLIYFSYDVKMKEKGDIPEGYSVSREKKERFSLILESASTNQTSMYLCASTVGAGGTYEQYFGPGTRLTVT.

The chain is built from TRBV29-1 and TRBJ2-7, with 8 bases fitting TRBD1. The germline gives CDR1 SQVTM, CDR2 ANQGSEA. After removal of 6 bases from V and 2 bases from J, the junction contained 6 bases not matched to a gene. CDR3 length: 13 residues. CDR3 residues: CSVETGATYEQYF. In nucleotides, the CDR3 is TGCAGCGTCGAGACAGGGGCGACCTACGAGCAGTACTTC.

This chain connects TRBV28 to TRBJ2-5, with D tentatively TRBD1 or TRBD2 (5 bases each). Trimming shortened V by 6 bases and J by 5 bases, and 16 bases separated the two germline ends. Germline V gene lookup returns CDR1 MDHEN and CDR2 SYDVKM. The CDR3 extends over 14 amino acids. CDR3 in amino acids: CASSRFGAEETQYF. As DNA, the CDR3 is TGTGCCAGCAGCCGCTTCGGGGCGGAGGAGACCCAGTACTTC.

The chain employs TRBV5-1 and TRBJ2-3; the match to TRBD2 covers 14 bases. The CDR3 sequence is 16 residues long. CDR1 is SGHRS and CDR2 is YFSETQ in the germline V gene. V shed 4 bases and J 4 bases; nucleotides not matched to a gene: 5. For the CDR3, the DNA is TGCGCCAGCAGCCCACCGGGACTAGCGGGAGCAGATACGCAGTATTTT. It is translated as CASSPPGLAGADTQYF.

This clone has a handful of counts. This sequence joins TRBV18 and TRBJ1-5; tentative D call: TRBD1 (5 bases). V shed 2 bases and J shed 5 bases, with 7 bases lying between them. There are 13 residues in the CDR3. Germline CDR1 KGHSH, CDR2 LQKENI. As DNA, the CDR3 is TGTGCCAGCTCACCAGGGGGAGATCAGCCCCAGCATTTT. Amino acids: CASSPGGDQPQHF.

This clone was picked up a small number of times. The genes are TRBV4-3 and TRBJ1-5; 9 positions agree with TRBD1. V lost 2 bases and J lost 4; bases outside the gene matches: 3. CDR3 size: 15 residues. Per the germline V gene, CDR1 is LGHNA and CDR2 is YSLEER. The CDR3 protein is CASSQRTGENQPQHF. The CDR3 nucleotides are TGCGCCAGCAGCCAAAGGACAGGGGAAAATCAGCCCCAGCATTTT.

This clone was found a few times. The gene calls are TRBV9 and TRBJ1-3, with 9 bases matching TRBD1. CDR3 size: 14 residues. Germline CDR1 is SGDLS and CDR2 is YYNGEE. V lost 2 bases, J lost 4 bases, and 1 base stayed unmatched. The CDR3 protein is CASSVGTGGNTIYF. The CDR3 DNA is TGTGCCAGCAGCGTCGGGACAGGGGGAAACACCATATATTTT.

The V call is TRBV7-9, the J call TRBJ1-5; 9 bases match TRBD1. The germline CDR1 and CDR2 sequences are SEHNR and FQNEAQ (reference sequence). The CDR3 contains 12 residues. The junction had 0 bases not matched to a gene; V was cut back by 6 bases and J by 6 bases. This CDR3 is CASRQGAQPQHF. The CDR3 coding sequence is TGTGCCAGCAGACAGGGGGCTCAGCCCCAGCATTTT. Based on the CDR3 plus reference TRBV7-9 and TRBJ1-5, the full variable domain is DTGVSQNPRHKITKRGQNVTFRCDPISEHNRLYWYRQTLGQGPEFLTYFQNEAQLEKSRLLSDRFSAERPKGSFSTLEIQRTEQGDSAMYLCASRQGAQPQHFGDGTRLSIL.

The J gene is TRBJ2-1, the V gene TRBV6-1, with D uncertain. This CDR3 comprises 16 residues. Per the germline V gene, CDR1 is MNHNS and CDR2 is SASEGT. V was shortened by 1 base and J by 0 bases, with 10 bases between the two germline ends. The CDR3 DNA reads as TGTGCCAGCAGTGAAGACGTTGCCCGCTCCTACAATGAGCAGTTCTTC. Residues: CASSEDVARSYNEQFF.